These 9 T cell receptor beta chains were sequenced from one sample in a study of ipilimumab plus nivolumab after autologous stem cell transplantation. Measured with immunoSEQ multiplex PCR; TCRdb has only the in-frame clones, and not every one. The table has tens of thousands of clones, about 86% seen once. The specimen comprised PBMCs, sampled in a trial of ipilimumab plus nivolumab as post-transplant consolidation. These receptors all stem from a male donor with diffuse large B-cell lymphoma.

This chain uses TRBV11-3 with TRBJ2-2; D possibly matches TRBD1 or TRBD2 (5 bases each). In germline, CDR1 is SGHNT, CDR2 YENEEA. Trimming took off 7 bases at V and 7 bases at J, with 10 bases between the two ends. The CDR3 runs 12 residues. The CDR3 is CASMGRGGELFF. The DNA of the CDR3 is TGTGCCAGCATGGGACGGGGCGGGGAGCTGTTTTTT.

CDR3: CAGREGAGDSYEQYF. As DNA, the CDR3 is TGTGCCGGACGGGAGGGAGCGGGGGACTCCTACGAGCAGTACTTC. This chain connects TRBV6-1 to TRBJ2-7; 8 nucleotides match TRBD2. The CDR3 extends over 15 amino acids. Germline V lookup: CDR1 MNHNS, CDR2 SASEGT. Unmatched junction bases numbered 12, after V lost 11 bases and J lost 0 bases.

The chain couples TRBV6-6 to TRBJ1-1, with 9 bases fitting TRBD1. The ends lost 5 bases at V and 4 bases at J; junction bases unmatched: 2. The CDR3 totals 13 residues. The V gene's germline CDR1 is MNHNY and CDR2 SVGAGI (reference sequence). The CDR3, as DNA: TGTGCCAGCAGTCAACAGGGGGCCACTGAAGCTTTCTTT. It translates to CASSQQGATEAFF.

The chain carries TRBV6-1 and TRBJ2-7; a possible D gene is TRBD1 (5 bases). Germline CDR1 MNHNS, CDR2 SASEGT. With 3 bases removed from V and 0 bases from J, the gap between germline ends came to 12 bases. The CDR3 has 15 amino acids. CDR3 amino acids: CASSDHRRLSYEQYF. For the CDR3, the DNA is TGTGCCAGCAGTGACCACAGGCGACTCTCCTACGAGCAGTACTTC.

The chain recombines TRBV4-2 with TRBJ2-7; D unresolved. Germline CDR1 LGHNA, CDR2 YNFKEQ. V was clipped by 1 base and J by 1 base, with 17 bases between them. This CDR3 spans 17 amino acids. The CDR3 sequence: CASSQGYSGVKSYEQYF. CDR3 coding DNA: TGTGCCAGCAGCCAAGGATATAGTGGCGTGAAATCCTACGAGCAGTACTTC.

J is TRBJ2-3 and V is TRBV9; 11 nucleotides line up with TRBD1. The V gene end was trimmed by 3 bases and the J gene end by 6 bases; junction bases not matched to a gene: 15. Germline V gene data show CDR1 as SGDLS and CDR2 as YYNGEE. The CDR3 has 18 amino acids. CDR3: CASSEDLGQGAGGDTQYF. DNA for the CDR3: TGTGCCAGCAGCGAGGATCTCGGACAGGGGGCCGGCGGGGATACGCAGTATTTT.

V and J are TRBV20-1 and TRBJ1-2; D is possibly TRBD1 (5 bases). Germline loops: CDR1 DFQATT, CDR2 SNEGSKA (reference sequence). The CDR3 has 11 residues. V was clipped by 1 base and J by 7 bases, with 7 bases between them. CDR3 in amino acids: CSARVRAGYTF. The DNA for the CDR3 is TGCAGTGCTAGAGTCAGGGCTGGCTACACCTTC.

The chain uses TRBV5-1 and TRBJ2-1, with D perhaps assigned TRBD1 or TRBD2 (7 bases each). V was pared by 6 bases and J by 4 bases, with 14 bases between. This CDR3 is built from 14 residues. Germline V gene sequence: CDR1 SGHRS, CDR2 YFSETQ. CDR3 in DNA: TGCGCCAGCAAAGCGGGACAGTCTTACAATGAGCAGTTCTTC. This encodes CASKAGQSYNEQFF.

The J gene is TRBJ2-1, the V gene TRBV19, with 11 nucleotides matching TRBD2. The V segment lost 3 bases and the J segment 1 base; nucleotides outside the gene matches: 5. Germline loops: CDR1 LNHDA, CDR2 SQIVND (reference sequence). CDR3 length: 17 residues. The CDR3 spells CASSIGPSGGSYNEQFF. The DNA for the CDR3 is TGTGCCAGTAGTATCGGGCCTAGCGGGGGGTCCTACAATGAGCAGTTCTTC.